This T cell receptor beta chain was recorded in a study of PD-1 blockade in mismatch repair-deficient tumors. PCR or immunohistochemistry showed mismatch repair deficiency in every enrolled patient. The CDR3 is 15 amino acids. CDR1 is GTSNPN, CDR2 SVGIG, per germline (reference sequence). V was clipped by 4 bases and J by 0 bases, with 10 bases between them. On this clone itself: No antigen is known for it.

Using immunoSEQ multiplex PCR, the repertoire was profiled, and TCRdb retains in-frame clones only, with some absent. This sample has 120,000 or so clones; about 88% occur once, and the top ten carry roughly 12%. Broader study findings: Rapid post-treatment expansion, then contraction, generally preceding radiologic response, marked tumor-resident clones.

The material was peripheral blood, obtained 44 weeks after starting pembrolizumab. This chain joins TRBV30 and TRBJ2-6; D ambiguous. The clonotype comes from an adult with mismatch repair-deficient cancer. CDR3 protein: CAWNGRNSGANVLTF. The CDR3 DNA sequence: TGTGCCTGGAATGGCCGTAACTCTGGGGCCAACGTCCTGACTTTC.